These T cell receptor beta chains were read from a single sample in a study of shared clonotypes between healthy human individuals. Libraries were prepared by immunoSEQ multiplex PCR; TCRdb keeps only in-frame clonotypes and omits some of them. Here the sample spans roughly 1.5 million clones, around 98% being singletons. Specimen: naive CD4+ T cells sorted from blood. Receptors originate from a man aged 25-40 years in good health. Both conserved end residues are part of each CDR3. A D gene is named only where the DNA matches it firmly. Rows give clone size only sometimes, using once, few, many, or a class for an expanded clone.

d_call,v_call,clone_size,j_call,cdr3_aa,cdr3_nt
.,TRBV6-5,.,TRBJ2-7,CASSYSMNEQYF,TGTGCCAGCAGTTACTCGATGAACGAGCAGTACTTC
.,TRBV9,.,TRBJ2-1,CASSVVGNRNNEQFF,TGTGCCAGCAGCGTAGTAGGGAACAGAAACAATGAGCAGTTCTTC
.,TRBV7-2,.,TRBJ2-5,CASSPLGQQETQYF,TGTGCCAGCAGCCCATTAGGACAGCAAGAGACCCAGTACTTC
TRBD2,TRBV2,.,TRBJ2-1,CASSPTSGRPNEQFF,TGTGCCAGCAGTCCAACTAGCGGGAGGCCCAATGAGCAGTTCTTC
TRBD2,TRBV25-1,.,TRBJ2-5,CASSEAGLVTHETQYF,TGTGCCAGCAGTGAAGCTGGACTAGTCACCCACGAGACCCAGTACTTC
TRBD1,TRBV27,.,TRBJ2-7,CASSLGGQGVDEQYF,TGTGCCAGCAGTTTAGGAGGACAGGGGGTGGACGAGCAGTACTTC
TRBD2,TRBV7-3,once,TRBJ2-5,CASSLTRTSGETQYF,TGTGCCAGCAGCTTAACGAGGACTAGCGGGGAGACCCAGTACTTC
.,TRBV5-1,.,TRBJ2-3,CASSPPNSGSTDTQYF,TGCGCCAGCAGCCCACCAAATAGCGGCAGCACAGATACGCAGTATTTT
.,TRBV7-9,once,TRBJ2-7,CASSLVETPHEQYF,TGTGCCAGCAGCTTAGTGGAGACCCCTCACGAGCAGTACTTC
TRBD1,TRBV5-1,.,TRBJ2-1,CASSKDRGNNEQFF,TGCGCCAGCAGCAAGGACAGGGGCAACAATGAGCAGTTCTTC
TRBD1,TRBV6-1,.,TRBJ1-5,CASSARQGSGGQPQHF,TGTGCCAGCAGTGCCCGACAGGGAAGTGGCGGGCAGCCCCAGCATTTT
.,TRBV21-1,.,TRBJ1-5,CASPSRNQPQHF,TGTGCCAGCCCGTCGAGAAATCAGCCCCAGCATTTT
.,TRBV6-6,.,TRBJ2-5,CASSYTVQETQYF,TGTGCCAGCAGTTACACTGTCCAAGAGACCCAGTACTTC
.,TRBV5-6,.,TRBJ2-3,CASSPSPLTDTQYF,TGTGCCAGCAGCCCATCCCCACTCACAGATACGCAGTATTTT
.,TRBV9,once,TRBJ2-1,CASSVDEGEQFF,TGTGCCAGCAGCGTGGACGAGGGTGAGCAGTTCTTC
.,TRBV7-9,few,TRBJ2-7,CASSSDRPSDEQYF,TGTGCCAGCAGCTCGGATAGACCGTCCGACGAGCAGTACTTC
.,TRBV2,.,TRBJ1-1,CASSEKRRAGMNTEAFF,TGTGCCAGCAGTGAAAAACGGAGGGCGGGCATGAACACTGAAGCTTTCTTT
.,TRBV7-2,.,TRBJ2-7,CASSLATDLTYEQYF,TGTGCCAGCAGCTTAGCTACCGATTTGACCTACGAGCAGTACTTC
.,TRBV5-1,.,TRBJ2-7,CASSFRNSYEQYF,TGCGCCAGCAGCTTCAGGAACTCCTACGAGCAGTACTTC
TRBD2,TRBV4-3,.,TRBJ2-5,CASSQEAGANSGRVHF,TGCGCCAGCAGCCAAGAGGCCGGGGCTAATAGCGGGAGGGTCCACTTC
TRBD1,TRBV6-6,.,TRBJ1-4,CASRPNGQGAQGLFF,TGTGCCAGCAGACCGAATGGACAGGGGGCGCAGGGACTGTTTTTT
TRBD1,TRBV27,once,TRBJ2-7,CASRLSGTGNSYEQYF,TGTGCCAGCAGGTTATCCGGGACAGGGAACTCCTACGAGCAGTACTTC
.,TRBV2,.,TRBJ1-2,CAIPGRLGGYTF,TGTGCCATCCCGGGACGGCTGGGGGGCTACACCTTC
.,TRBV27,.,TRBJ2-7,CASSRRESYEQYF,TGTGCCAGCAGTCGGCGGGAATCCTACGAGCAGTACTTC
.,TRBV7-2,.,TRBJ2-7,CASSMRQHGGYEQYF,TGTGCCAGCAGCATGCGACAGCACGGTGGCTACGAGCAGTACTTC
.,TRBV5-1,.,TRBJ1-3,CASSFRGAIYF,TGCGCCAGCAGCTTTAGGGGTGCCATATATTTT
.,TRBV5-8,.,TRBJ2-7,CASNPLWSSYEQYF,TGTGCCAGCAACCCCCTGTGGAGCTCCTACGAGCAGTACTTC
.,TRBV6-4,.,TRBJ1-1,CASSQDFNTEAFF,TGTGCCAGCTCACAGGATTTCAACACTGAAGCTTTCTTT
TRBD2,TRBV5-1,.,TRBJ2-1,CASSSTSGRTNEQFF,TGCGCCAGCAGCTCCACTAGCGGGAGGACGAATGAGCAGTTCTTC
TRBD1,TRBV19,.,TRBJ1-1,CASTRTGEGLNTEAFF,TGTGCCAGTACTCGGACAGGGGAAGGGTTGAACACTGAAGCTTTCTTT
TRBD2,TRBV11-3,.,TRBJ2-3,CASSLSRGGREGDTQYF,TGTGCCAGCAGCTTATCACGGGGCGGGAGGGAAGGAGATACGCAGTATTTT
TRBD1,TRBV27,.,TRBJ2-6,CASRWTGVYSGANVLTF,TGTGCCAGCAGATGGACAGGGGTTTACTCTGGGGCCAACGTCCTGACTTTC
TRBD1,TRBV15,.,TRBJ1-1,CATSRGTGGVTEAFF,TGTGCCACCAGCAGAGGGACAGGGGGGGTCACTGAAGCTTTCTTT
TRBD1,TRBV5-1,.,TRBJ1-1,CASRPGTEGSYTEAFF,TGCGCCAGCAGACCCGGGACAGAGGGATCGTACACTGAAGCTTTCTTT
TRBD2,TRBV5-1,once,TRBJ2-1,CASSLGLAGAGYNEQFF,TGCGCCAGCAGCTTGGGCCTAGCGGGAGCAGGGTACAATGAGCAGTTCTTC
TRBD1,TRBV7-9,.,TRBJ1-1,CASSAGQLNTEAFF,TGTGCCAGCAGCGCGGGACAGCTGAACACTGAAGCTTTCTTT
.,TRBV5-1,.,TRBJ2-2,CASSLRWDTGELFF,TGCGCCAGCAGCCTTAGATGGGACACCGGGGAGCTGTTTTTT
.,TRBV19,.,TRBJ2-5,CASSISGGVETQYF,TGTGCCAGTAGTATATCGGGGGGCGTAGAGACCCAGTACTTC
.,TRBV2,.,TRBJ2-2,CASSQEPTGELFF,TGTGCCAGCAGCCAAGAACCCACCGGGGAGCTGTTTTTT